Listed here are 31 T cell receptor beta chains from one sample, sequenced in a study of blood T cell repertoires in COVID-19. The data were produced by immunoSEQ multiplex PCR, yet TCRdb's version contains in-frame clones alone and is incomplete. Of hundreds of thousands of clones in the sample, around nine tenths are singletons; the top ten hold around 4.8%. Sequenced sample: PBMCs or T cells enriched from blood (not recorded which). Receptors were obtained from a man aged 55 to 70 who had recovered from COVID-19.

The chain uses TRBV10-1 and TRBJ2-7; unclear D gene. V shed 0 bases and J shed 0 bases, with 9 bases lying between them. The germline CDR1 and CDR2 sequences are WNHNN and SYGVQD (reference sequence). This CDR3 region has 15 residues. This CDR3 is CASSESASSSYEQYF. In DNA, the CDR3 is TGCGCCAGCAGTGAGTCGGCTTCAAGCTCCTACGAGCAGTACTTC.

V gene TRBV20-1 combines with J gene TRBJ1-4; TRBD1 matches 7 bases. The germline CDR1 and CDR2 sequences are DFQATT and SNEGSKA (reference sequence). The CDR3 covers 14 residues. Unmatched junction bases numbered 9, after V lost 3 bases and J lost 8 bases. The chain's CDR3 is CSASYGQGEEKLFF. CDR3 DNA: TGCAGTGCTAGTTATGGCCAGGGGGAGGAAAAACTGTTTTTT.

V usage is TRBV28 and J usage is TRBJ1-6; TRBD1 aligns across 7 bases. Trimming at V came to 4 bases and at J to 0 bases, leaving 9 bases not matched to a gene. Germline V lookup: CDR1 MDHEN, CDR2 SYDVKM. This CDR3 is built from 18 residues. The CDR3 DNA sequence: TGTGCCAGCAGTTCGGGACAGTCCTTAAGCTCCTATAATTCACCCCTCCACTTT. Its protein product is CASSSGQSLSSYNSPLHF.

The J gene is TRBJ2-1, the V gene TRBV7-2, with TRBD2 matching over 10 bases. The CDR3 length is 15 residues. Trimming cost V 5 bases and J 5 bases; bases outside gene matches: 6. Germline CDR1 SGHTA, CDR2 FQGNSA. The CDR3, as DNA: TGTGCCAGCAGCAAAACTAGCGGGGTTGACAATGAGCAGTTCTTC. Protein sequence: CASSKTSGVDNEQFF.

This clone showed up just once. V is TRBV19 and J is TRBJ2-2, with 14 bases matching TRBD2. V trimming: 5 bases; J trimming: 7 bases; junction bases outside the gene matches: 6. Germline CDR1 reads LNHDA; CDR2 reads SQIVND (reference sequence). The CDR3 totals 16 residues. The CDR3 nucleotides read TGTGCCAGTAGTCCGGGACTAGCGGGAGTCGGCGGGGAGCTGTTTTTT. Protein product: CASSPGLAGVGGELFF.

The chain carries TRBV5-1 and TRBJ2-7; 14 bases are a match to TRBD2. Per germline, CDR1 SGHRS and CDR2 YFSETQ. With V trimmed by 2 bases and J by 0 bases, 7 bases remained unmatched. The CDR3 runs 18 residues. In nucleotides, the CDR3 is TGCGCCAGCAGCTTTAGGCGACTAGCGGGAGGGAGCTCCTACGAGCAGTACTTC. It encodes CASSFRRLAGGSSYEQYF.

The chain joins TRBV18 to TRBJ1-2; 9 bases are shared with TRBD1. Germline CDR1 reads KGHSH; CDR2 reads LQKENI. After removal of 3 bases from V and 8 bases from J, the junction contained 16 bases not matched to a gene. The length of the CDR3 is 17 residues. CDR3 DNA: TGTGCCAGCTCACCCCGGGACAGGGCCACGTTTTCTAGGGGCTACACCTTC. As protein: CASSPRDRATFSRGYTF.

The chain employs TRBV11-2 and TRBJ2-1; D not resolved. The CDR3 sequence is 15 residues long. The V gene lost 1 base and the J gene lost 2 bases, with 9 bases spanning the gap. Germline V CDR1 and CDR2: SGHAT, FQNNGV. The CDR3: CASSLVPQTYNEQFF. CDR3 nucleotide sequence: TGTGCCAGCAGCTTAGTCCCCCAAACCTACAATGAGCAGTTCTTC. Together with reference TRBV11-2 and TRBJ2-1, the CDR3 gives the full variable domain: EAGVAQSPRYKIIEKRQSVAFWCNPISGHATLYWYQQILGQGPKLLIQFQNNGVVDDSQLPKDRFSAERLKGVDSTLKIQPAKLEDSAVYLCASSLVPQTYNEQFFGPGTRLTVL.

Points on this clone: At one boundary the junction diverges from the germline segment, which might be a read error. This rearrangement joins TRBV6-5 to TRBJ1-5; D gene ambiguous. Germline V gene sequence: CDR1 MNHEY, CDR2 SVGAGI. The CDR3 is 15 amino acids. CDR3 sequence reads: CASSYAGTSDQPQHF. Written as DNA, the CDR3 is TGTGCCAGCAGTTACGCAGGAACTAGCGATCAGCCCCAGCATTTT.

Comments on this clone: Other DNA sequences in the same sample also yield this CDR3. The genes are TRBV5-1 and TRBJ2-1; 11 positions agree with TRBD2. The J segment lost 5 bases and the V segment lost 4 bases, leaving 2 bases of the junction unmatched. The V gene's germline CDR1 is SGHRS and CDR2 YFSETQ. The CDR3 sequence is 14 residues long. In nucleotides, the CDR3 is TGCGCCAGCAGCCCGGGACTAGCGGACAATGAGCAGTTCTTC. The encoded protein is CASSPGLADNEQFF.

Here the CDR3 reads CASSYRDLAGYEQYF. Written as DNA, the CDR3 is TGTGCCAGCAGTTACCGGGACTTAGCGGGCTACGAGCAGTACTTC. This chain connects TRBV6-5 to TRBJ2-7; 7 bases line up with TRBD2. The CDR3 covers 15 residues. Trimming took 2 bases from V and 3 from J; bases not matched to a gene: 7. Per the germline V gene, CDR1 is MNHEY and CDR2 is SVGAGI.

The chain is built from TRBV7-2 and TRBJ2-1; possibly TRBD2 for D (8 bases). The CDR3 covers 18 residues. V lost 1 base and J lost 6, with 22 bases in between. Per germline, CDR1 SGHTA and CDR2 FQGNSA. The CDR3 region has the DNA TGTGCCAGCAGCTTAGTCTCGCAGGGGGTAGCGGGATCCAATGAGCAGTTCTTC. This sequence encodes CASSLVSQGVAGSNEQFF.

This clone was detected a few times. CDR3 DNA sequence: TGTGCCAGCAGCAGCATTCAGGACGCTGGGAAATGGCGGGATGGCTACACCTTC. This codes for CASSSIQDAGKWRDGYTF. The chain joins TRBV28 to TRBJ1-2, with D unresolved. V was shortened by 6 bases and J by 6 bases, with 29 bases between the two germline ends. This CDR3 is built from 18 residues. The V gene's germline CDR1 is MDHEN and CDR2 SYDVKM.

A remark on this clone: One junction end disagrees with the germline gene, perhaps due to a read error. The rearrangement uses TRBV5-6 and TRBJ2-5; no clear D. The CDR3 covers 14 residues. CDR1 and CDR2 (germline): SGHDT, YYEEEE. The CDR3 nucleotides are TGTGCCAGCAGCTCGTCAGGCCCCCAAGGGACCCAGTACTTC. Translated, it gives CASSSSGPQGTQYF.

The V call is TRBV24-1, the J call TRBJ2-1, with TRBD1 matching 7 bases. CDR1 and CDR2 from the germline V gene are KGHDR and SFDVKD. V shed 7 bases and J 0 bases; nucleotides not matched to a gene: 5. This CDR3 contains 15 residues. DNA of the CDR3: TGTGCCACCAGAGCCGGGGACAGCTCCTACAATGAGCAGTTCTTC. Translated: CATRAGDSSYNEQFF.

This chain connects TRBV29-1 to TRBJ1-1, with D unresolved. Germline V gene sequence: CDR1 SQVTM, CDR2 ANQGSEA. This CDR3 has 15 amino acids. V was trimmed by 0 bases and J by 2 bases, leaving 13 bases between them. The CDR3 reads CSVEDSGSSNTEAFF. Here the CDR3 DNA reads TGCAGCGTTGAAGACAGCGGGAGCAGTAACACTGAAGCTTTCTTT.

The V gene is TRBV7-2, the J gene TRBJ2-7, with TRBD2 matching over 11 bases. The CDR3 contains 14 residues. The J segment lost 3 bases and the V segment lost 5 bases, leaving 3 bases of the junction unmatched. Germline-derived CDR1 and CDR2 are SGHTA and FQGNSA. As DNA, the CDR3 is TGTGCCAGCAGCAGACTAGCGGGAATCTACGAGCAGTACTTC. Residues: CASSRLAGIYEQYF.

This chain connects TRBV7-3 to TRBJ2-1; TRBD1 aligns across 7 bases. Losses at the gene ends were 3 bases for V and 6 bases for J; bases not matched to a gene: 8. Germline V gives CDR1 SGHTA, CDR2 FQGTGA. The CDR3 runs 15 residues. The CDR3 DNA sequence: TGTGCCAGCAGCTTCTTAGGGGGACAGATCAATGAGCAGTTCTTC. It yields the protein CASSFLGGQINEQFF.

The chain carries TRBV29-1 and TRBJ2-7; D is perhaps TRBD1 (6 bases). CDR1 SQVTM and CDR2 ANQGSEA come from the germline V gene. Trimming left V 5 bases short and J 3 bases short, with 14 bases between. This CDR3 contains 13 residues. CDR3 coding DNA: TGCAGCGTTTTACAGGGATCCGGCTACGAGCAGTACTTC. Amino acids: CSVLQGSGYEQYF.

V usage is TRBV5-1 and J usage is TRBJ1-5; D unresolved. CDR3 size: 16 residues. Germline V gene sequence: CDR1 SGHRS, CDR2 YFSETQ. The V end lost 0 bases, the J end lost 4 bases, and 14 bases lay between the germline ends. The CDR3 loop is CASSLVPGLGNQPQHF. The CDR3 coding sequence is TGCGCCAGCAGCTTGGTGCCAGGACTTGGAAATCAGCCCCAGCATTTT.

CDR3 region: CASSTYTSGKSYNEQFF. DNA for the CDR3: TGTGCCAGTAGTACCTATACTAGCGGGAAGTCATACAATGAGCAGTTCTTC. The rearrangement uses TRBV19 and TRBJ2-1; 10 nucleotides match TRBD2. This CDR3 comprises 17 residues. With V trimmed by 4 bases and J by 4 bases, 10 bases remained unmatched. CDR1 and CDR2 (germline): LNHDA, SQIVND (reference sequence). The full variable domain, with the rest looked up from reference TRBV19 and TRBJ2-1, is DGGITQSPKYLFRKEGQNVTLSCEQNLNHDAMYWYRQDPGQGLRLIYYSQIVNDFQKGDIAEGYSVSREKKESFPLTVTSAQKNPTAFYLCASSTYTSGKSYNEQFFGPGTRLTVL.

This chain uses TRBV28 with TRBJ1-2; a possible D gene is TRBD1 (5 bases). V was cut by 3 bases and J by 4 bases, with 12 bases left in between. Germline-derived CDR1 and CDR2 are MDHEN and SYDVKM. The CDR3 spans 14 residues. The CDR3: CASSFSARGYGYTF. DNA of the CDR3: TGTGCCAGCAGTTTCTCAGCAAGGGGCTATGGCTACACCTTC.

This chain joins TRBV27 and TRBJ1-4; D may be TRBD1 (6 bases). CDR1 MNHEY and CDR2 SMNVEV come from the germline V gene (reference sequence). This CDR3 region has 14 residues. Between the trimmed V and J ends, which lost 6 bases and 7 bases, there was a span of 15 bases. Written as DNA, the CDR3 is TGTGCCAGCAGCCCCCGGGACAATGCTGAAAAACTGTTTTTT. This codes for CASSPRDNAEKLFF.

The chain couples TRBV7-2 to TRBJ2-1, with unresolved D. The germline V and J ends were trimmed by 0 bases and 0 bases, with 12 bases remaining between them. This CDR3 is built from 17 residues. Germline V gene data show CDR1 as SGHTA and CDR2 as FQGNSA. The CDR3 coding sequence is TGTGCCAGCAGCTTAGCGCTGAGCGCGAGCTCCTACAATGAGCAGTTCTTC. Translating gives CASSLALSASSYNEQFF.

V gene TRBV28 combines with J gene TRBJ2-5; 9 bases are shared with TRBD1. V was pared by 6 bases and J by 4 bases, with 18 bases of the junction left unmatched. CDR1 is MDHEN, CDR2 SYDVKM, per germline. The CDR3 is 18 amino acids. In DNA, the CDR3 is TGTGCCAGCAGATTTGCCCACAGGGGGCGCGATGGGCGAGAGACCCAGTACTTC. The encoded protein is CASRFAHRGRDGRETQYF.

V gene TRBV5-1 combines with J gene TRBJ2-7; TRBD1 agrees at 10 bases. Germline V gene sequence: CDR1 SGHRS, CDR2 YFSETQ. This CDR3 has 14 residues. J gave up 5 bases and V 1 base, and 3 bases lay outside the gene matches. CDR3 residues: CASSLWDRGHEQYF. CDR3 in DNA: TGCGCCAGCAGCTTGTGGGACAGGGGCCACGAGCAGTACTTC.

The J gene is TRBJ2-7, the V gene TRBV13, with 13 bases aligning to TRBD2. The CDR3 length is 17 residues. CDR1 is PRHDT, CDR2 FYEKMQ, per germline (reference sequence). V trimming: 4 bases; J trimming: 6 bases; junction bases outside the gene matches: 12. The CDR3 region is CASSSTGLAGEGLEQYF. The CDR3 DNA sequence: TGTGCCAGCAGCTCGACCGGACTAGCGGGGGAGGGCCTCGAGCAGTACTTC.

This CDR3 is CASRDDRGYSNQPQHF. Written as DNA, the CDR3 is TGTGCCAGCAGGGACGACAGGGGCTATAGCAATCAGCCCCAGCATTTT. This rearrangement joins TRBV2 to TRBJ1-5; 8 bases match TRBD1. The CDR3 covers 16 residues. Germline V gene lookup returns CDR1 SNHLY and CDR2 FYNNEI. V trimming: 6 bases; J trimming: 0 bases; junction bases outside the gene matches: 7.

On this clone: The junction does not match germline at one end; this may be a read error. The CDR3 DNA reads as TGTGCCACCAGCGGAGAGGGGGCCTCTTGGGAAAAACTGTTTTTT. This sequence encodes CATSGEGASWEKLFF. This rearrangement joins TRBV15 to TRBJ1-4; 7 positions agree with TRBD1. The CDR3 is 15 amino acids. In germline, CDR1 is LNHNV, CDR2 YYDKDF (reference sequence). The full variable domain, with the rest looked up from reference TRBV15 and TRBJ1-4, is DAMVIQNPRYQVTQFGKPVTLSCSQTLNHNVMYWYQQKSSQAPKLLFHYYDKDFNNEADTPDNFQSRRPNTSFCFLDIRSPGLGDTAMYLCATSGEGASWEKLFFGSGTQLSVL.

This clone was counted once. The chain carries TRBV19 and TRBJ2-7; TRBD2 matches 10 bases. V shed 5 bases and J 9 bases; nucleotides not matched to a gene: 16. The length of the CDR3 is 16 residues. Germline CDR1 reads LNHDA; CDR2 reads SQIVND (reference sequence). CDR3 sequence: CASSPPSGSSNGRQYF. The CDR3, as DNA: TGTGCCAGTAGTCCCCCTAGCGGGAGCTCCAACGGTCGGCAGTACTTC.

The V gene is TRBV5-5, the J gene TRBJ2-3; 11 bases are a match to TRBD1. The junction had 11 bases not matched to a gene; V was cut back by 3 bases and J by 8 bases. This CDR3 has 16 amino acids. From germline, CDR1 is SGHKS and CDR2 YYEKEE (reference sequence). The DNA of the CDR3 is TGTGCCAGCAGCTCCCCGGGACAGGGGGGGGGTGGTACGCAGTATTTT. It translates to CASSSPGQGGGGTQYF.